This TCR beta chain was identified during a study of cytomegalovirus exposure and HLA in healthy donors. V gave up 5 bases and J gave up 6 bases; unmatched junction bases: 21. The germline V gene has CDR1 SEHNR and CDR2 FQNEAQ (reference sequence). The CDR3 covers 19 residues. With 60 Vbeta and 13 Jbeta primers, the PCR was carried out. The repertoire was sequenced with immunoSEQ multiplex PCR; TCRdb's copy has only in-frame clones and lacks some. Of a few hundred thousand clones in the sample, 75% to 90% were seen once. The receptor was derived from a girl aged 2-10 years in good health and CMV-seronegative. Sequenced sample: PBMCs. The chain has TRBV7-9 and TRBJ2-4; 8 bases match TRBD1. The CDR3 protein is CASSPDPGQGPLEPNIQYF. The CDR3, as DNA: TGTGCCAGCAGCCCCGATCCTGGACAGGGTCCTTTGGAACCAAACATTCAGTACTTC. The full variable domain, its missing parts supplied by reference TRBV7-9 and TRBJ2-4, is DTGVSQNPRHKITKRGQNVTFRCDPISEHNRLYWYRQTLGQGPEFLTYFQNEAQLEKSRLLSDRFSAERPKGSFSTLEIQRTEQGDSAMYLCASSPDPGQGPLEPNIQYFGAGTRLSVL.